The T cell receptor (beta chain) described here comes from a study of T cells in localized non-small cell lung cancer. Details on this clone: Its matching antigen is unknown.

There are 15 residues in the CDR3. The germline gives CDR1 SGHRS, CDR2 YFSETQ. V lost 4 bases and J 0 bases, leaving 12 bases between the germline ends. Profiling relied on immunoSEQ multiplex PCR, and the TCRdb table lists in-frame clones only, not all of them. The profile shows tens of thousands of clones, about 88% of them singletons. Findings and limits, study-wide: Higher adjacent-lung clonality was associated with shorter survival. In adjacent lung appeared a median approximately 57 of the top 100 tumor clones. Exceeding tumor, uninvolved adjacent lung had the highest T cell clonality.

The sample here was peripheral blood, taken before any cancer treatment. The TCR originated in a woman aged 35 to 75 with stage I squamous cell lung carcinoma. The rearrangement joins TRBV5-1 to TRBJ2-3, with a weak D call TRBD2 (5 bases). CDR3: CASSASGRSTDTQYF. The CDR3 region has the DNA TGCGCCAGCAGCGCGAGCGGACGTAGCACAGATACGCAGTATTTT.